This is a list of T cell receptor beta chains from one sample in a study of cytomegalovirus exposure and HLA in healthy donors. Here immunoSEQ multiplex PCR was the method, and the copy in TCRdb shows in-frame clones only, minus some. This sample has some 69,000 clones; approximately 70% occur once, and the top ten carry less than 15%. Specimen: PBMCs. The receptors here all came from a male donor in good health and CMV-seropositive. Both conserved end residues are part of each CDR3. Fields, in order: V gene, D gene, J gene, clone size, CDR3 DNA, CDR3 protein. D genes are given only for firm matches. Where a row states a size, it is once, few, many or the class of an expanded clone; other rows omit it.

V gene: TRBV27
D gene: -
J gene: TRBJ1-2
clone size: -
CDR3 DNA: TGTGCCAGCAGTAGGGGAAACCTATATGGCTACACCTTC
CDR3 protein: CASSRGNLYGYTF

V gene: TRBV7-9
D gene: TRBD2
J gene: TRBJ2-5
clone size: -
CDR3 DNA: TGTGCCAGCAGCTTAGCGAAGGGACTAGCGGGAGGTGAGACCCAGTACTTC
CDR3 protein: CASSLAKGLAGGETQYF

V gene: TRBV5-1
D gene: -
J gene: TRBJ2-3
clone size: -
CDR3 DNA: TGCGCCAGCAGCTTGGAGGACTCAGATACGCAGTATTTT
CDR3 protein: CASSLEDSDTQYF

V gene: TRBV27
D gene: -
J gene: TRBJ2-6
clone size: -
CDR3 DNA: TGTGCCAGCAGTTACGGGGGATCTGGGGCCAACGTCCTGACTTTC
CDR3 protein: CASSYGGSGANVLTF

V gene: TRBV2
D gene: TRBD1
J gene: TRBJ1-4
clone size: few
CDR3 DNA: TGTGCCAGCAGTGAGTTAGGGACAGAAGCTTCAACTAATGAAAAACTGTTTTTT
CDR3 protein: CASSELGTEASTNEKLFF

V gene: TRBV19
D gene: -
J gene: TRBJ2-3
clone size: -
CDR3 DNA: TGTGCCAGTAGTATAAGAGCGGAGACAGATACGCAGTATTTT
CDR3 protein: CASSIRAETDTQYF

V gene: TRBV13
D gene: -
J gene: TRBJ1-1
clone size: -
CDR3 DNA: TGTGCCAGCAGCCATCAACCGATGGCAGGGGACACTGAAGCTTTCTTT
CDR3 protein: CASSHQPMAGDTEAFF

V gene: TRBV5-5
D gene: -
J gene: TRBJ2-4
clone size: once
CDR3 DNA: TGTGCCAGCAGCGAAGTCTCGGACAGCACCAAAAACATTCAGTACTTC
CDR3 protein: CASSEVSDSTKNIQYF

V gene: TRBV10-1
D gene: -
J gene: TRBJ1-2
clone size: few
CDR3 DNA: TGCGCCAGCAGTGAAAGAGTAGGGGATTCTGGCTACACCTTC
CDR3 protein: CASSERVGDSGYTF

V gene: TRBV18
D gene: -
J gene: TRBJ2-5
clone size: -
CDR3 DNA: TGTGCCAGCTCACCACGACAGGAGGAGACCCAGTACTTC
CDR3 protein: CASSPRQEETQYF

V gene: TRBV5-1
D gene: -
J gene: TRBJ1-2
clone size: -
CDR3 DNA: TGCGCCAGCAGCTCCCAGGGAAACTATGGCTACACCTTC
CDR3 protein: CASSSQGNYGYTF

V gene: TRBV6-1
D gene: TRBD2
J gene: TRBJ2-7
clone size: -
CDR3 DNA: TGTGCCAGCAGTGAGGCTTGGGGGGGAGTCTACGAGCAGTACTTC
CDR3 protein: CASSEAWGGVYEQYF

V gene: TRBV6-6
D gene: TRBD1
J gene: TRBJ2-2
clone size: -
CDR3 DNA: TGTGCCAGCAGTAACGTCGGACAGGCTCCCGGGGAGCTGTTTTTT
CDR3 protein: CASSNVGQAPGELFF

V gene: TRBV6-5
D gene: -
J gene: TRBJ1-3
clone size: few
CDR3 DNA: TGTGCCAGCAGTTACACAGCCCACACTGGAAACACCATATATTTT
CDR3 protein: CASSYTAHTGNTIYF

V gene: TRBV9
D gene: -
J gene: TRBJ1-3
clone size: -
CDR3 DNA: TGTGCCAGCAGCGTAGGCGAGGTCGGGGACACCATATATTTT
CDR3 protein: CASSVGEVGDTIYF

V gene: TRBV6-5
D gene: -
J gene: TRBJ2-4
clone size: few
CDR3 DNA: TGTGCCAGCAGTTACGATCAGGGGAACATTCAGTACTTC
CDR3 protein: CASSYDQGNIQYF

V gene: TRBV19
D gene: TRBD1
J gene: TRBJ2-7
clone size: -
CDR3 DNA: TGTGCCAGTAGTGTTAACAGGGGTGAGTCCTACGAGCAGTACTTC
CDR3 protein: CASSVNRGESYEQYF

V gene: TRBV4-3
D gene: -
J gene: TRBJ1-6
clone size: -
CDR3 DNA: TGCGCCAGCAGCCAAGCGGTCTACTATAATTCACCCCTCCACTTT
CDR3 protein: CASSQAVYYNSPLHF

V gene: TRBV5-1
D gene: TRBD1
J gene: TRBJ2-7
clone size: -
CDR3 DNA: TGCGCCAGCAGTTCGGACAGGGCGGAGGAGCAGTACTTC
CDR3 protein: CASSSDRAEEQYF

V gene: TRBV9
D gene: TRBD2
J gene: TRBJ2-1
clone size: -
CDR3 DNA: TGTGCCAGCAGCGTACTAGCGGGGGGCTCCTACAATGAGCAGTTCTTC
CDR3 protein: CASSVLAGGSYNEQFF

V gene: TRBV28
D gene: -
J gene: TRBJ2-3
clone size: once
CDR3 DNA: TGTGCCAGCAGTCCAGTACCCGCTAGCACAGATACGCAGTATTTT
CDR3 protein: CASSPVPASTDTQYF

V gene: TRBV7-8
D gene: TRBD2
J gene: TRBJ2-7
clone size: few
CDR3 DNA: TGTGCCAGCAGCTCTGGACTAGCGGGGGGACAAACCTACGAGCAGTACTTC
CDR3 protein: CASSSGLAGGQTYEQYF